Listed here is a single TCR beta chain. The assay was immunoSEQ multiplex PCR, and TCRdb's table has in-frame clones only and misses some. The sample includes about 130,000 clones, approximately 85% of them seen just once. These data are taken from a study of cytotoxic CD8 clonotypes in ibrutinib-treated CLL. Germline assignment: CDR1 KGHSH and CDR2 LQKENI. The CDR3 consists of 16 residues. The ends were cut back, 2 bases at V and 0 bases at J, with 12 bases in the middle. The V gene is TRBV18, the J gene TRBJ2-3; D gene uncertain. The TCR sequence derives from a human donor with chronic lymphocytic leukemia. The sample here was PBMCs, taken after 24 months of ibrutinib treatment. CDR3 amino acids: CASSPSNVKSTDTQYF. DNA for the CDR3: TGTGCCAGCTCACCATCAAATGTCAAAAGCACAGATACGCAGTATTTT.